Below are 29 T cell receptor beta chains sequenced from a single sample in a study of monozygotic twins with inflammatory bowel disease (dated by TCRdb to between 2018 and 2020). The library was generated by 5' RACE. The sequencing machine was an Illumina HiSeq 2500. TCRdb reprocessed the raw reads; every CDR3 protein sequence is a single record, and DNA is not supplied. The table kept for this sample lists approximately 400,000 distinct CDR3 sequences. Around 2.3% of the sample goes to the ten largest clones. Sequencing was performed on blood. The receptors here all came from a human donor with ulcerative colitis or Crohn's disease, or a healthy co-twin of an affected twin (not recorded which).

This chain links TRBV3-1 with TRBJ2-1; the TCRdb D gene call, TRBD1, has no DNA to confirm it. This CDR3 spans 15 amino acids. CDR1 and CDR2 from the germline V gene are LGHDT and YNNKEL (reference sequence). This chain's CDR3 is CASSQNGGLLNEQFF.

This chain's CDR3 is CASSQLAGVYEQYF. The chain uses TRBV4-1 and TRBJ2-7; TCRdb reports TRBD2, a call that lacks DNA to check it against. This CDR3 is 14 amino acids long. Germline CDR1 is MGHRA and CDR2 is YSYEKL.

The V and J genes are TRBV5-4 and TRBJ2-3. Germline values: CDR1 SGHNT, CDR2 YYREEE (reference sequence). There are 15 residues in the CDR3. The CDR3: CASSLVSGLTDTQYF.

V usage is TRBV20-1 and J usage is TRBJ2-1; absent DNA, TCRdb's TRBD1 call cannot be checked. This CDR3 has 12 residues. CDR1 and CDR2 from the germline V gene are DFQATT and SNEGSKA (reference sequence). CDR3 in amino acids: CSARVQGNEQFF.

The chain employs TRBV12-3 or TRBV12-4 and TRBJ1-6; TCRdb's D call of TRBD1 is untestable without DNA. The CDR3 spans 14 residues. The CDR3 loop reads CASSAGVGGSPLHF.

The rearrangement links TRBV2 to TRBJ2-1; the D call of TRBD2 rests on TCRdb alone, since no DNA is present to check it. This CDR3 is built from 16 residues. The V gene's germline CDR1 is SNHLY and CDR2 FYNNEI. This CDR3 reads CASSERGSGGRNEQFF.

V usage is TRBV11-2 and J usage is TRBJ2-7; the D call of TRBD1 rests on TCRdb alone, since no DNA is present to check it. The CDR3 is 15 residues long. Germline V CDR1 and CDR2: SGHAT, FQNNGV. Here the CDR3 reads CASSLVWQGAYEQYF.

The chain couples TRBV13 to TRBJ1-2; the TRBD1 assignment by TCRdb is unverifiable without DNA. The CDR3 consists of 15 residues. The germline V gene has CDR1 PRHDT and CDR2 FYEKMQ (reference sequence). This chain's CDR3 is CASSWRQGGAYGYTF.

The chain uses TRBV5-1 and TRBJ2-1. The CDR3 runs to 15 residues. The germline V gene encodes CDR1 SGHRS and CDR2 YFSETQ. The CDR3 sequence is CASSLGPRPYNEQFF.

This chain joins TRBV9 and TRBJ2-2; the TCRdb D gene call, TRBD2, has no DNA to confirm it. The CDR3 totals 16 residues. Germline assignment: CDR1 SGDLS and CDR2 YYNGEE. CDR3 in amino acids: CASSVEASGGIGELFF.

The chain uses TRBV5-5 and TRBJ2-3; TCRdb proposes TRBD2, but this gene call is untestable without DNA. CDR3 size: 16 residues. CDR1 is SGHKS and CDR2 is YYEKEE in the germline V gene (reference sequence). The CDR3 sequence is CASSLEGTSGTDTQYF.

J is TRBJ1-5 and V is TRBV29-1; no DNA is available, so the TRBD1 call from TCRdb remains unchecked. CDR1 is SQVTM, CDR2 ANQGSEA, per germline. The CDR3 has 13 amino acids. The CDR3 reads CSVEGGSNQPQHF.

The chain has TRBV10-3 and TRBJ2-2; absent DNA, TCRdb's TRBD1 call cannot be checked. Looked up from germline, CDR1 is ENHRY and CDR2 is SYGVKD. This CDR3 region has 13 residues. CDR3 residues: CAISEEPGGELFF.

This chain connects TRBV20-1 to TRBJ1-6; TCRdb's D call of TRBD1 is untestable without DNA. This CDR3 comprises 15 residues. CDR1 and CDR2 (germline): DFQATT, SNEGSKA (reference sequence). The CDR3 spells CSAPTLRTENSPLHF.

The V gene is TRBV5-1, the J gene TRBJ1-1. CDR3 length equals 13 residues. Germline CDR1 is SGHRS and CDR2 is YFSETQ. The CDR3 loop is CASSLVLDGDAFF.

The genes are TRBV20-1 and TRBJ2-1; TCRdb proposes TRBD2, but this gene call is untestable without DNA. Germline CDR1 is DFQATT and CDR2 is SNEGSKA (reference sequence). The CDR3 spans 16 residues. The CDR3: CSARDKEASSRNEQFF.

The chain recombines TRBV9 with TRBJ2-2; TCRdb's D call, TRBD1, is unchecked because there is no DNA. CDR3 size: 15 residues. CDR1 is SGDLS and CDR2 is YYNGEE in the germline V gene. The chain's CDR3 is CASSFRQSYTGELFF.

The rearrangement links TRBV14 to TRBJ2-5. The CDR3 has 12 residues. Germline-derived CDR1 and CDR2 are SGHDN and FVKESK. The CDR3 spells CASSQVFGTQYF.

The chain recombines TRBV5-1 with TRBJ1-1; TCRdb's assignment of TRBD1 cannot be checked, as there is no DNA. Germline V gene sequence: CDR1 SGHRS, CDR2 YFSETQ. This CDR3 has 15 residues. The CDR3 protein is CASSFGRGQNTEAFF.

V is TRBV13 and J is TRBJ2-5; no DNA is available, so the TRBD1 call from TCRdb remains unchecked. Germline V gives CDR1 PRHDT, CDR2 FYEKMQ (reference sequence). CDR3 size: 15 residues. CDR3 residues: CASSPPGQFGETQYF.

The V and J genes are TRBV27 and TRBJ2-6; TCRdb lists TRBD1, though no DNA is available to test this call. The CDR3 totals 17 residues. Germline V gene sequence: CDR1 MNHEY, CDR2 SMNVEV (reference sequence). CDR3 sequence reads: CASSLSRLPGGANVLTF.

The chain recombines TRBV27 with TRBJ2-5. The length of the CDR3 is 13 residues. Germline V lookup: CDR1 MNHEY, CDR2 SMNVEV (reference sequence). The CDR3 protein is CASSSVVEETQYF.

The chain has TRBV18 and TRBJ2-5; TCRdb proposes TRBD1, but this gene call is untestable without DNA. Germline CDR1 KGHSH, CDR2 LQKENI. The CDR3 spans 15 residues. The CDR3 loop is CASSRGTGGKETQYF. Full variable domain (rest looked up from reference TRBV18 and TRBJ2-5): NAGVMQNPRHLVRRRGQEARLRCSPMKGHSHVYWYRQLPEEGLKFMVYLQKENIIDESGMPKERFSAEFPKEGPSILRIQQVVRGDSAAYFCASSRGTGGKETQYFGPGTRLLVL.

The chain combines TRBV5-5 with TRBJ1-2; the TCRdb D gene call, TRBD1, has no DNA to confirm it. This CDR3 is 15 amino acids long. Germline V gene sequence: CDR1 SGHKS, CDR2 YYEKEE (reference sequence). The CDR3 here is CASSDWDRKRYDYTF.

V is TRBV14 and J is TRBJ1-2. Germline CDR1 is SGHDN and CDR2 is FVKESK. This CDR3 has 15 amino acids. The CDR3 region is CASSQVPTNDQGYTF.

This rearrangement joins TRBV20-1 to TRBJ2-2; TCRdb outputs TRBD2, but without DNA this stays unchecked. The germline gives CDR1 DFQATT, CDR2 SNEGSKA (reference sequence). CDR3 length: 14 amino acids. CDR3 in amino acids: CSASGLAGAGELFF.

V usage is TRBV5-1 and J usage is TRBJ2-7; the TCRdb call, TRBD1, lacks DNA for checking. The germline gives CDR1 SGHRS, CDR2 YFSETQ. This CDR3 contains 13 residues. The CDR3 sequence: CASSRDTAYEQYF.

The genes are TRBV4-2 and TRBJ2-3; as DNA is missing, the TRBD1 call by TCRdb cannot be tested. CDR3 length: 15 residues. From germline, CDR1 is LGHNA and CDR2 YNFKEQ. CDR3 sequence: CASSQGRGPADTQYF.

The chain combines TRBV3-1 with TRBJ1-2; TCRdb outputs TRBD1, but without DNA this stays unchecked. The length of the CDR3 is 13 residues. The germline V gene encodes CDR1 LGHDT and CDR2 YNNKEL (reference sequence). Here the CDR3 reads CASSIRERYGYTF.